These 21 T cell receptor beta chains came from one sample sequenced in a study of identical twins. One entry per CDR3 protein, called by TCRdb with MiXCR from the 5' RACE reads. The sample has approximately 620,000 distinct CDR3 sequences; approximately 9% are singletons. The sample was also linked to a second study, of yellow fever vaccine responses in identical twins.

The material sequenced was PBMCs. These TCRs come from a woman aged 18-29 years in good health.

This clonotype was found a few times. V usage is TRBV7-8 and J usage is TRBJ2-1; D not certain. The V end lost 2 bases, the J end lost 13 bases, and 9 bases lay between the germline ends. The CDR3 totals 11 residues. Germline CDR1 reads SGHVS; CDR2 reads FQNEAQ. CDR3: CASSLRVDQFF. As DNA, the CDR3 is TGTGCCAGCAGCTTAAGAGTTGATCAGTTCTTC. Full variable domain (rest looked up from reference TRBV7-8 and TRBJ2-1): GAGVSQSPRYKVAKRGQDVALRCDPISGHVSLFWYQQALGQGPEFLTYFQNEAQLDKSGLPSDRFFAERPEGSVSTLKIQRTQQEDSAVYLCASSLRVDQFFGPGTRLTVL.

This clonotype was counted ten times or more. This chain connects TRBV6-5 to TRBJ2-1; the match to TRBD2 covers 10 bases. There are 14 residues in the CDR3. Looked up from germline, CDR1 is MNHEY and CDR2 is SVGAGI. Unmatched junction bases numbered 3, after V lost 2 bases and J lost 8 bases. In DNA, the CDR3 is TGTGCCAGCAGTTACCTAGCGGGAGTAGATGAGCAGTTCTTC. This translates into CASSYLAGVDEQFF.

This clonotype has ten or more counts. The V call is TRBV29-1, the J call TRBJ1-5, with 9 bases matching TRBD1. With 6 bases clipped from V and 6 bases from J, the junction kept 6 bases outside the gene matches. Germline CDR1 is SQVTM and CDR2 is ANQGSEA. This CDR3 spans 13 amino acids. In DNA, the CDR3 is TGCAGCGTCGGGACAGGGTGGGGTCAGCCCCAGCATTTT. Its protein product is CSVGTGWGQPQHF.

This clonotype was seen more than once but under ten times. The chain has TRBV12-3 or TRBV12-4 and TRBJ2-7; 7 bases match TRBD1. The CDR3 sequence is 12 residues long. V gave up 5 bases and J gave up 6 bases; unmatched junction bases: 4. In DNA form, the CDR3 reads TGTGCCAGCAGTCCCGGGACAGTCGAGCAGTACTTC. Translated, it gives CASSPGTVEQYF.

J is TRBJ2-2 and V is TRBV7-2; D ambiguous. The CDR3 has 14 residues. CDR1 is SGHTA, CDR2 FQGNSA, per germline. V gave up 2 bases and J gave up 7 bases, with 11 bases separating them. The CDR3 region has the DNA TGTGCCAGCAGCTTATCAAAGCTGGACGGGGAGCTGTTTTTT. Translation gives CASSLSKLDGELFF.

In DNA form, the CDR3 reads TGTGCCAGAGACAGGGGATGGGACACTGAAGCTTTCTTT. This sequence encodes CARDRGWDTEAFF. This chain links TRBV25-1 with TRBJ1-1; TRBD1 aligns across 8 bases. The junction had 6 bases not matched to a gene; V was cut back by 9 bases and J by 3 bases. CDR1 is MGHDK, CDR2 SYGVNS, per germline. CDR3 length: 13 amino acids.

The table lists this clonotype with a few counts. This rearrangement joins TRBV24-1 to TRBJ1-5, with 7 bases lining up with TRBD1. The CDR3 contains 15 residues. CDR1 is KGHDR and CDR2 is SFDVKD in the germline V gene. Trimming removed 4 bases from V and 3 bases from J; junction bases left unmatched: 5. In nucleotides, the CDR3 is TGTGCCACCAGTGACTCGGGACAGCCCAATCAGCCCCAGCATTTT. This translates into CATSDSGQPNQPQHF.

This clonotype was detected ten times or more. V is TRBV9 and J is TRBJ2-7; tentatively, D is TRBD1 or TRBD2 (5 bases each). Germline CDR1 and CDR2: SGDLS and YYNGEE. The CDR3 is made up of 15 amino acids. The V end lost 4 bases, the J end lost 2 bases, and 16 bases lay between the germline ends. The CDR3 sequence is CASSLATGTPYEQYF. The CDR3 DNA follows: TGTGCCAGCAGCCTGGCAACCGGGACCCCCTACGAGCAGTACTTC.

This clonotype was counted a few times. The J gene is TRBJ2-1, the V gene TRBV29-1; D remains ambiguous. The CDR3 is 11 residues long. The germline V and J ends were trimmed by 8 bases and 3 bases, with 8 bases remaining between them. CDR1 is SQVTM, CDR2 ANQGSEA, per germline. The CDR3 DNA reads TGCAGCCTGTCCGTCTACAATGAGCAGTTCTTC. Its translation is CSLSVYNEQFF.

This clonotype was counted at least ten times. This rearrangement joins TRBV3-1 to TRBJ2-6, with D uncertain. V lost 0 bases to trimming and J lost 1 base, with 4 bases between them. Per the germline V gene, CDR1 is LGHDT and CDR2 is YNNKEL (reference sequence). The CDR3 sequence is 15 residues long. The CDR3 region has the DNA TGTGCCAGCAGCCAAGATCTATCTGGGGCCAACGTCCTGACTTTC. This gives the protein CASSQDLSGANVLTF. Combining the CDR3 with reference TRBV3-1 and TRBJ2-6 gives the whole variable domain DTAVSQTPKYLVTQMGNDKSIKCEQNLGHDTMYWYKQDSKKFLKIMFSYNNKELIINETVPNRFSPKSPDKAHLNLHINSLELGDSAVYFCASSQDLSGANVLTFGAGSRLTVL.

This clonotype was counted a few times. The CDR3 nucleotides read TGTGCCAGCAGTTATCGACAGCGAACAGATACGCAGTATTTT. It specifies CASSYRQRTDTQYF. V is TRBV6-5 and J is TRBJ2-3; tentative D call: TRBD1 (5 bases). Germline-derived CDR1 and CDR2 are MNHEY and SVGAGI. This CDR3 is built from 14 residues. Trimming removed 3 bases at V and 3 bases at J, with 10 bases between.

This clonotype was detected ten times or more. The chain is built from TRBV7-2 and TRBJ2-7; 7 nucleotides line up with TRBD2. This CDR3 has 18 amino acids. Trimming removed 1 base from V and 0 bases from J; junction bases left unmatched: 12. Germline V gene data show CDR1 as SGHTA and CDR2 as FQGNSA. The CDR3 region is CASSLVPFDGGSSYEQYF. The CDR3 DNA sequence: TGTGCCAGCAGCTTAGTGCCATTCGACGGGGGGAGCTCCTACGAGCAGTACTTC.

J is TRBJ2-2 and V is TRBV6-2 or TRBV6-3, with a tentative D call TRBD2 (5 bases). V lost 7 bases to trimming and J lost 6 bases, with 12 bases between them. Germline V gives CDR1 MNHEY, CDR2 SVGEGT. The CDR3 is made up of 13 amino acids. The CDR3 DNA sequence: TGTGCCAGCACCAACCGGGGAGCCGGGGAGCTGTTTTTT. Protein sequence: CASTNRGAGELFF.

This CDR3 is CASSVGTGGQDTQYF. The DNA of the CDR3 is TGTGCCAGCAGCGTGGGGACAGGGGGCCAAGATACGCAGTATTTT. The chain joins TRBV9 to TRBJ2-3, with TRBD1 identical over 12 bases. Germline-derived CDR1 and CDR2 are SGDLS and YYNGEE. V was clipped by 2 bases and J by 5 bases; unmatched bases: 3. CDR3 length equals 15 residues. The variable domain in full, completed from reference TRBV9 and TRBJ2-3, reads DSGVTQTPKHLITATGQRVTLRCSPRSGDLSVYWYQQSLDQGLQFLIQYYNGEERAKGNILERFSAQQFPDLHSELNLSSLELGDSALYFCASSVGTGGQDTQYFGPGTRLTVL.

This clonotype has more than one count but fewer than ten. The CDR3 DNA follows: TGTGCCACCAGTGATAGGGGACTAGCGGGAGGACTAAATACGCAGTATTTT. This encodes CATSDRGLAGGLNTQYF. V usage is TRBV24-1 and J usage is TRBJ2-3; 15 positions agree with TRBD2. The CDR3 runs 17 residues. Germline CDR1 KGHDR, CDR2 SFDVKD. The V gene end was trimmed by 3 bases and the J gene end by 7 bases; junction bases not matched to a gene: 7.

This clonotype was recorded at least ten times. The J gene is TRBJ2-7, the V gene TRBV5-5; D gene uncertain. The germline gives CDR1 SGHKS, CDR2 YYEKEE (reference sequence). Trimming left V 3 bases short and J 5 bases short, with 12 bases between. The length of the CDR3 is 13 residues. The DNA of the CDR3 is TGTGCCAGCAGCTGGCCTAGGATGAACGAGCAGTACTTC. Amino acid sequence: CASSWPRMNEQYF.

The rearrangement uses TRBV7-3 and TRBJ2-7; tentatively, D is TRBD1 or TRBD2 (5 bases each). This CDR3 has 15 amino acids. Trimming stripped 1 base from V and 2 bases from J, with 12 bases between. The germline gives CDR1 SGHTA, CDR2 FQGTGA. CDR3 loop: CASSLRWGPPYEQYF. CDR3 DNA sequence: TGTGCCAGCAGCTTAAGGTGGGGACCGCCCTACGAGCAGTACTTC.

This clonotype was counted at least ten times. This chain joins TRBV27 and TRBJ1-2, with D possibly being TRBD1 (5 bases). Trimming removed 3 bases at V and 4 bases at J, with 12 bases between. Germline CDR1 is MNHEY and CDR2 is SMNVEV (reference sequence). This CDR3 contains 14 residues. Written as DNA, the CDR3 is TGTGCCAGCAGTTTCGGGGGATCTAGCTATGGCTACACCTTC. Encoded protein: CASSFGGSSYGYTF.

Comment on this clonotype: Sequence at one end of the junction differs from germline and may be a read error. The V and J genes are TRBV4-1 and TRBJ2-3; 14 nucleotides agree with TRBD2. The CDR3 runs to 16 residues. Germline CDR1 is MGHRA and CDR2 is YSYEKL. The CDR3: CAISPGTSGRGDTQYF. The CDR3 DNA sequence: TGTGCCATCAGCCCCGGGACTAGCGGGAGAGGGGATACGCAGTATTTT.

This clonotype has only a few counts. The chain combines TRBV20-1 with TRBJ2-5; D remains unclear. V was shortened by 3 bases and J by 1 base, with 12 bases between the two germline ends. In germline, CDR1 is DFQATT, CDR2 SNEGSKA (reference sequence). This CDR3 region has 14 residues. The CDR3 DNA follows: TGCAGTGCTAGCGGTGAGCCCGCCCAAGAGACCCAGTACTTC. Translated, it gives CSASGEPAQETQYF.

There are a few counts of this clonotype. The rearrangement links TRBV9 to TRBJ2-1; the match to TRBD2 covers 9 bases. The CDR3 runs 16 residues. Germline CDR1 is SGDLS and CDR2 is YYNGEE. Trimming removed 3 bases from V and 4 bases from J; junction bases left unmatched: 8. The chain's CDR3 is CASSASGTSRYNEQFF. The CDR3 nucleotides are TGTGCCAGCAGCGCCTCCGGGACTAGCAGATACAATGAGCAGTTCTTC.